These 3 T cell receptor beta chains share one sample of origin, sequenced in a study of long-term antiretroviral therapy in people with HIV. They ran version v3.0 of the immunoSEQ assay at survey level. Generated by immunoSEQ multiplex PCR, the TCRdb table keeps only in-frame clones and is missing some. The top ten hold approximately 8.5% of the sample, which has about 28,000 clones, 78% seen once. Specimen: unsorted PBMCs, collected 1.5 years before starting antiretroviral therapy. All receptors come from a man younger than 35 with HIV.

CDR3 coding DNA: TGTGCCAGCTCCCCAGCGACTGGGGGAGGCTTCTCTGGAAACACCATATATTTT. Its protein is CASSPATGGGFSGNTIYF. The chain uses TRBV18 and TRBJ1-3; D may be TRBD1 (5 bases). The germline V gene encodes CDR1 KGHSH and CDR2 LQKENI. V lost 6 bases to trimming and J lost 0 bases, with 21 bases between them. The CDR3 loop spans 18 amino acids.

The chain recombines TRBV18 with TRBJ1-2; a weak D match, TRBD1 (6 bases). This CDR3 region has 15 residues. Trimming removed 2 bases at V and 2 bases at J, with 12 bases between. Per the germline V gene, CDR1 is KGHSH and CDR2 is LQKENI. The CDR3, as DNA: TGTGCCAGCTCACCAATTCCTCAGGGGAACTATGGCTACACCTTC. Amino acid sequence: CASSPIPQGNYGYTF.

This clone was observed a handful of times. The J gene is TRBJ2-3, the V gene TRBV7-9; 8 nucleotides line up with TRBD1. Unmatched junction bases numbered 13, after V lost 1 base and J lost 4 bases. This CDR3 is 18 amino acids long. Germline CDR1 and CDR2: SEHNR and FQNEAQ (reference sequence). CDR3: CASSLVFGQGARSDTQYF. CDR3 nucleotide sequence: TGTGCCAGCAGCTTAGTATTCGGGCAGGGGGCGCGGTCAGATACGCAGTATTTT.